This T cell receptor beta chain was captured by sequencing in a study of PD-1 blockade in classical Hodgkin lymphoma. Study-level background: Administration of nivolumab to patients was at 3 mg/kg intravenously every 2 weeks. Study-level points and caveats: What drove the repertoire differences, possibly disease activity or prior therapy, has not been defined.

This table comes from immunoSEQ multiplex PCR, and its TCRdb copy is limited to in-frame clones, with some not included. The top ten clones hold 20% of a sample with 100,000 to 130,000 clones, roughly nine tenths of them seen once. Relapse after autologous stem cell transplantation occurred in every patient, and brentuximab vedotin exposure varied. Concerning this clone: Its antigen is undetermined.

V gave up 6 bases and J gave up 2 bases; unmatched junction bases: 10. Germline V gene data show CDR1 as KGHSH and CDR2 as LQKENI. The CDR3 has 15 amino acids. This chain joins TRBV18 and TRBJ2-7, with 7 bases lining up with TRBD1. The sequence came from a human donor with classical Hodgkin lymphoma. The sample in question was peripheral blood mononuclear cells (PBMCs), obtained before the second cycle of nivolumab. As DNA, the CDR3 is TGTGCCAGCTCGCCTTCGACAGGGCGAACCTACGAGCAGTACTTC. Encoded protein: CASSPSTGRTYEQYF.